These 24 T cell receptor beta chains were sequenced from one sample in a study of CD8 T cells in ankylosing spondylitis. The study, taken as a whole, reports: Among TCR beta sequences, a motif of roughly 8 highly homologous variants appeared characteristic of ankylosing spondylitis blood.

TCRdb analysed the 5' RACE reads with MiXCR anew, one entry per CDR3 protein. This sample yields under 950,000 distinct CDR3 sequences, of which 15% to 20% are seen a single time; under 20% belongs to the top ten. Their recognized antigens are unknown. Sequencing input: blood, either unsorted or a sorted T cell fraction (not recorded which). The source is a male donor with ankylosing spondylitis.

The chain joins TRBV13 to TRBJ2-1; 10 positions agree with TRBD2. This CDR3 is built from 15 residues. J was trimmed by 12 bases and V by 5 bases; bases with no gene match: 13. CDR1 and CDR2 from the germline V gene are PRHDT and FYEKMQ (reference sequence). As DNA, the CDR3 is TGTGCCAGCAGCATCCTAGCGGGAGAGAGAGTTTGGCAGTTCTTC. It encodes CASSILAGERVWQFF.

This chain uses TRBV4-1 with TRBJ1-1, with 7 bases that match TRBD1. The junction had 17 bases not matched to a gene; V was cut back by 2 bases and J by 2 bases. The CDR3 runs to 19 residues. CDR1 and CDR2 (germline): MGHRA, YSYEKL. CDR3 residues: CASSQYLVEAGGFNTEAFF. The CDR3 coding sequence is TGCGCCAGCAGCCAATACTTAGTCGAAGCAGGGGGATTTAACACTGAAGCTTTCTTT.

This clonotype has a handful of counts. The chain employs TRBV10-3 and TRBJ1-5; D is unresolved. The V end lost 1 base, the J end lost 5 bases, and 6 bases lay between the germline ends. The CDR3 spans 13 residues. Germline lookup yields CDR1 ENHRY and CDR2 SYGVKD. The CDR3 loop is CAISELSDQPQHF. The CDR3 bases are TGTGCCATCAGTGAGTTATCGGATCAGCCCCAGCATTTT.

This clonotype has more than one count but fewer than ten. The V gene is TRBV12-3 or TRBV12-4, the J gene TRBJ1-2, with 7 bases identical to TRBD1. Trimming removed 3 bases from V and 3 bases from J; junction bases left unmatched: 19. This CDR3 is built from 19 residues. The CDR3, as DNA: TGTGCCAGCAGTTTTGGCGTGCCCTGGGACAGCCTAATTGACTATGGCTACACCTTC. As protein: CASSFGVPWDSLIDYGYTF.

This clonotype occurred a few times. The chain recombines TRBV12-3 or TRBV12-4 with TRBJ2-7, with 8 positions matching TRBD2. The CDR3 covers 17 residues. V shed 2 bases and J 9 bases; nucleotides not matched to a gene: 18. The CDR3 spells CASSLWREDPPQRGQYF. The CDR3 DNA follows: TGTGCCAGCAGTTTATGGCGGGAGGATCCCCCTCAGAGGGGGCAGTACTTC.

The V call is TRBV15, the J call TRBJ2-7, with D possibly being TRBD1 (6 bases). Germline V gene data show CDR1 as LNHNV and CDR2 as YYDKDF (reference sequence). Trimming removed 5 bases at V and 3 bases at J, with 17 bases between. The CDR3 contains 15 residues. The CDR3 protein is CATSLSGTTNYEQYF. Written as DNA, the CDR3 is TGTGCCACCAGCCTATCCGGGACAACAAACTACGAGCAGTACTTC.

This chain joins TRBV12-3 or TRBV12-4 and TRBJ2-2; D gene ambiguous. CDR3 length: 15 residues. The V gene lost 3 bases and the J gene lost 3 bases, with 11 bases spanning the gap. The CDR3 loop is CASSLSERDTGELFF. The CDR3 DNA is TGTGCCAGCAGTTTGTCCGAAAGGGACACCGGGGAGCTGTTTTTT.

The chain couples TRBV11-1 to TRBJ1-5, with 8 positions matching TRBD1. With 1 base clipped from V and 0 bases from J, the junction kept 11 bases outside the gene matches. The CDR3 consists of 19 residues. Germline CDR1 reads SGHAT; CDR2 reads FQDESV (reference sequence). The CDR3 sequence is CASSLDLAGGDGSNQPQHF. The CDR3 DNA is TGTGCCAGCAGCTTAGACTTGGCAGGGGGCGACGGTAGCAATCAGCCCCAGCATTTT.

This sequence joins TRBV5-1 and TRBJ1-3; D perhaps matches TRBD1 (5 bases). The CDR3 has 15 amino acids. Germline values: CDR1 SGHRS, CDR2 YFSETQ. The V gene lost 3 bases and the J gene lost 0 bases, with 10 bases spanning the gap. The CDR3 nucleotides are TGCGCCAGCAGCTGGGACGGCTTCTCTGGAAACACCATATATTTT. Protein product: CASSWDGFSGNTIYF.

There are a few counts of this clonotype. This chain's CDR3 is CASSIDGGRVETQYF. The CDR3 DNA follows: TGCGCCAGCAGCATCGATGGGGGGAGAGTGGAGACCCAGTACTTC. J is TRBJ2-5 and V is TRBV5-1; TRBD2 is a possible D gene (6 bases). CDR1 is SGHRS, CDR2 YFSETQ, per germline. V was pared by 4 bases and J by 5 bases, with 18 bases between. The CDR3 is 15 amino acids.

This rearrangement joins TRBV29-1 to TRBJ2-7, with a tentative D call TRBD1 (5 bases). CDR1 is SQVTM, CDR2 ANQGSEA, per germline. Between the trimmed V and J ends, which lost 3 bases and 5 bases, there was a span of 17 bases. CDR3 length: 14 amino acids. The CDR3 region is CSVERIGQGDEQYF. In nucleotides, the CDR3 is TGCAGCGTTGAGCGAATCGGGCAGGGCGACGAGCAGTACTTC.

This clonotype was picked up many times. This rearrangement joins TRBV29-1 to TRBJ2-2, with D maybe TRBD1 (6 bases). The germline gives CDR1 SQVTM, CDR2 ANQGSEA. The CDR3 covers 12 residues. Trimming stripped 7 bases from V and 1 base from J, with 7 bases between. CDR3 in DNA: TGCAGCGGACAGGAGAACACCGGGGAGCTGTTTTTT. It is translated as CSGQENTGELFF.

This clonotype was seen repeatedly, ten times or more. This sequence joins TRBV10-3 and TRBJ1-1; possibly TRBD1 for D (6 bases). The V end was cut by 6 bases, the J end by 0 bases, with 8 bases between. The length of the CDR3 is 13 residues. Per germline, CDR1 ENHRY and CDR2 SYGVKD. CDR3 region: CAISRDMNTEAFF. In DNA form, the CDR3 reads TGTGCCATCAGCAGGGACATGAACACTGAAGCTTTCTTT.

This clonotype came up a few times. J is TRBJ2-1 and V is TRBV11-2, with TRBD2 matching over 12 bases. This CDR3 contains 16 residues. J was trimmed by 9 bases and V by 3 bases; bases with no gene match: 9. Germline V gene data show CDR1 as SGHAT and CDR2 as FQNNGV. The CDR3 loop reads CASSFLPTSGGAEQFF. In DNA, the CDR3 is TGTGCCAGCAGCTTCCTACCGACTAGCGGGGGTGCTGAGCAGTTCTTC. The entire variable domain, with the rest obtained from reference TRBV11-2 and TRBJ2-1, is as follows: EAGVAQSPRYKIIEKRQSVAFWCNPISGHATLYWYQQILGQGPKLLIQFQNNGVVDDSQLPKDRFSAERLKGVDSTLKIQPAKLEDSAVYLCASSFLPTSGGAEQFFGPGTRLTVL.

A few counts support this clonotype. The chain has TRBV5-5 and TRBJ1-4; tentatively, D is TRBD1 (5 bases). This CDR3 region has 15 residues. From germline, CDR1 is SGHKS and CDR2 YYEKEE (reference sequence). V was cut by 4 bases and J by 2 bases, with 12 bases left in between. The DNA for the CDR3 is TGTGCCAGCAGCCTCAGGGAGGGGACTAATGAAAAACTGTTTTTT. The encoded protein is CASSLREGTNEKLFF.

This clonotype was recorded only once. V and J are TRBV6-1 and TRBJ1-5; TRBD1 aligns across 10 bases. The CDR3 has 17 amino acids. The ends lost 3 bases at V and 2 bases at J; junction bases unmatched: 7. Per germline, CDR1 MNHNS and CDR2 SASEGT. The DNA of the CDR3 is TGTGCCAGCAGTGAGGGGACAGGGGTAAATTGCAATCAGCCCCAGCATTTT. Translation gives CASSEGTGVNCNQPQHF.

This clonotype was counted a few times. V is TRBV6-5 and J is TRBJ2-6, with TRBD1 identical over 10 bases. CDR1 is MNHEY, CDR2 SVGAGI, per germline. Germline trimming cut 4 bases from V and 4 bases from J; bases unmatched to any gene: 7. The CDR3 length is 17 residues. The CDR3 bases are TGTGCCAGCAGTTTGGCGGGACAGGGGTCAGGGGCCAACGTCCTGACTTTC. Its protein is CASSLAGQGSGANVLTF.

This sequence joins TRBV27 and TRBJ2-3; weak D call: TRBD2 (6 bases). The length of the CDR3 is 14 residues. CDR1 is MNHEY and CDR2 is SMNVEV in the germline V gene (reference sequence). Trimming took off 3 bases at V and 4 bases at J, with 11 bases between the two ends. The CDR3 is CASSLGGLPDTQYF. As DNA, the CDR3 is TGTGCCAGCAGTTTGGGAGGACTACCAGATACGCAGTATTTT.

This clonotype turned up a few times. The rearrangement links TRBV2 to TRBJ1-6; D might be TRBD1 (6 bases). With 4 bases removed from V and 5 bases from J, the gap between germline ends came to 12 bases. Germline assignment: CDR1 SNHLY and CDR2 FYNNEI. This CDR3 has 15 residues. CDR3 sequence: CASSVDSIDNSPLHF. As DNA, the CDR3 is TGTGCCAGCAGTGTGGACAGCATCGATAATTCACCCCTCCACTTT. Complete variable domain (other parts from reference TRBV2 and TRBJ1-6): EPEVTQTPSHQVTQMGQEVILRCVPISNHLYFYWYRQILGQKVEFLVSFYNNEISEKSEIFDDQFSVERPDGSNFTLKIRSTKLEDSAMYFCASSVDSIDNSPLHFGNGTRLTVT.

The genes are TRBV7-2 and TRBJ1-4; tentative D call: TRBD1 (5 bases). Trimming left V 6 bases short and J 7 bases short, with 18 bases between. The CDR3 has 15 residues. Germline V CDR1 and CDR2: SGHTA, FQGNSA. This CDR3 is CASSLVGDRGEKLFF. CDR3 sequence (DNA): TGTGCCAGCAGTCTAGTAGGGGACCGGGGTGAAAAACTGTTTTTT.

This clonotype was picked up one time. This chain uses TRBV27 with TRBJ2-1, with TRBD1 matching 10 bases. Germline V gene data show CDR1 as MNHEY and CDR2 as SMNVEV (reference sequence). The CDR3 consists of 14 residues. Trimming took 5 bases from V and 7 from J; bases not matched to a gene: 5. In DNA form, the CDR3 reads TGTGCCAGCAGTCGACAGGGGGCGAGTAATGAGCAGTTCTTC. It is translated as CASSRQGASNEQFF.

In its sample, this clonotype was seen many times. This rearrangement joins TRBV4-3 to TRBJ1-1; 7 bases align to TRBD1. The V gene end was trimmed by 3 bases and the J gene end by 6 bases; junction bases not matched to a gene: 4. Germline CDR1 and CDR2: LGHNA and YSLEER. This CDR3 contains 13 residues. The CDR3 DNA reads TGCGCCAGCAGCCATGGGACAGCGTCTGAAGCTTTCTTT. Translating it yields CASSHGTASEAFF.

This clonotype was detected only a few times. This sequence joins TRBV5-8 and TRBJ1-5, with 10 bases identical to TRBD1. Germline V lookup: CDR1 SGHTS, CDR2 YDEGEE. The V gene end was trimmed by 4 bases and the J gene end by 5 bases; junction bases not matched to a gene: 9. This CDR3 has 16 residues. CDR3 sequence: CASSGDRGRGDQPQHF. The CDR3 DNA is TGTGCCAGCAGCGGTGACAGGGGGCGCGGGGATCAGCCCCAGCATTTT.

This clonotype occurred a few times. The chain is built from TRBV5-5 and TRBJ2-4, with a tentative D call TRBD1 (6 bases). Germline assignment: CDR1 SGHKS and CDR2 YYEKEE (reference sequence). V was shortened by 3 bases and J by 0 bases, with 13 bases between the two germline ends. There are 16 residues in the CDR3. The chain's CDR3 is CASSSGTQLAKNIQYF. CDR3 sequence (DNA): TGTGCCAGCAGCTCCGGGACACAGCTAGCCAAAAACATTCAGTACTTC.